The 22 T cell receptor beta chains presented below share a single source sample, sequenced in a study of T cell changes during pregnancy in multiple sclerosis. The assay was immunoSEQ multiplex PCR, and TCRdb's table has in-frame clones only and misses some. The data hold some 25,000 clones, with 88% observed a single time. The sequencing used CD4+ T cells from peripheral blood mononuclear cells, collected in the first trimester of pregnancy. These receptors all come from a female donor in good health, enrolled as a control in a pregnancy study.

The V gene is TRBV5-1, the J gene TRBJ2-5, with TRBD2 matching over 7 bases. The germline V gene encodes CDR1 SGHRS and CDR2 YFSETQ. The J segment lost 3 bases and the V segment lost 4 bases, leaving 12 bases of the junction unmatched. The CDR3 has 16 amino acids. The CDR3 sequence is CASSPNTLGGEETQYF. CDR3 nucleotide sequence: TGCGCCAGCAGCCCAAATACGCTGGGGGGGGAAGAGACCCAGTACTTC. The variable domain in full, completed from reference TRBV5-1 and TRBJ2-5, reads KAGVTQTPRYLIKTRGQQVTLSCSPISGHRSVSWYQQTPGQGLQFLFEYFSETQRNKGNFPGRFSGRQFSNSRSEMNVSTLELGDSALYLCASSPNTLGGEETQYFGPGTRLLVL.

The chain recombines TRBV2 with TRBJ2-7; weak D call: TRBD1 (6 bases). V was pared by 6 bases and J by 0 bases, with 15 bases between. Germline CDR1 is SNHLY and CDR2 is FYNNEI. The CDR3 consists of 15 residues. DNA of the CDR3: TGTGCCAGCAGACCCCAGGGGTCGAGCTCCTACGAGCAGTACTTC. Encoded protein: CASRPQGSSSYEQYF. Drawing the rest from reference TRBV2 and TRBJ2-7, the complete variable domain is EPEVTQTPSHQVTQMGQEVILRCVPISNHLYFYWYRQILGQKVEFLVSFYNNEISEKSEIFDDQFSVERPDGSNFTLKIRSTKLEDSAMYFCASRPQGSSSYEQYFGPGTRLTVT.

V usage is TRBV6-5 and J usage is TRBJ2-7; 8 nucleotides align to TRBD2. The germline CDR1 and CDR2 sequences are MNHEY and SVGAGI. This CDR3 is 13 amino acids long. The J segment lost 5 bases and the V segment lost 5 bases, leaving 5 bases of the junction unmatched. The CDR3: CASSAGGVHEQYF. CDR3 sequence (DNA): TGTGCCAGCAGTGCCGGGGGGGTCCACGAGCAGTACTTC.

This clone was picked up one time. V and J are TRBV6-5 and TRBJ2-7; D remains ambiguous. CDR1 is MNHEY and CDR2 is SVGAGI in the germline V gene. Trimming pared 4 bases from V and 3 bases from J, leaving 16 bases between. The CDR3 consists of 15 residues. CDR3 DNA: TGTGCCAGCAGTTTCGGGTCAGATCTATTCTACGAGCAGTACTTC. It encodes CASSFGSDLFYEQYF.

This chain connects TRBV7-9 to TRBJ1-1, with unresolved D. Germline loops: CDR1 SEHNR, CDR2 FQNEAQ (reference sequence). This CDR3 region has 14 residues. Trimming took 8 bases from V and 6 from J, leaving 19 bases between them. The CDR3: CASGVREQRSEAFF. The CDR3 nucleotides read TGTGCCAGCGGCGTGAGGGAGCAACGGTCTGAAGCTTTCTTT.

The V call is TRBV5-1, the J call TRBJ2-1, with 16 bases aligning to TRBD2. The CDR3 runs 16 residues. Germline-derived CDR1 and CDR2 are SGHRS and YFSETQ. J gave up 9 bases and V 1 base, and 4 bases lay outside the gene matches. CDR3 bases: TGCGCCAGCAGCTTGCAGGGACTAGCGGGGGGGCGTGAGCAGTTCTTC. This gives the protein CASSLQGLAGGREQFF.

The chain links TRBV18 to TRBJ1-5, with TRBD1 matching 7 bases. CDR3 length equals 14 residues. Trimming removed 2 bases from V and 6 bases from J; junction bases left unmatched: 4. Germline V gene data show CDR1 as KGHSH and CDR2 as LQKENI. The CDR3: CASSPGQGVQPQHF. CDR3 bases: TGTGCCAGCTCACCAGGGCAGGGGGTTCAGCCCCAGCATTTT.

J is TRBJ2-7 and V is TRBV28; 8 bases match TRBD2. Germline assignment: CDR1 MDHEN and CDR2 SYDVKM. With 2 bases clipped from V and 3 bases from J, the junction kept 6 bases outside the gene matches. This CDR3 has 15 amino acids. CDR3 bases: TGTGCCAGCAGTTTAAGTACTAGCGGAAGCTACGAGCAGTACTTC. Its translation is CASSLSTSGSYEQYF.

The chain couples TRBV21-1 to TRBJ1-5; TRBD1, the table's D call, lacks a check against the DNA. TRBV21-1 is assigned pseudogene status. The CDR3 consists of 15 residues. The CDR3 nucleotides read TGTGCCAGCAGGGGGGGACAGAATAGCAATCAGCCCCAGCATTTT. The encoded protein is CASRGGQNSNQPQHF.

J is TRBJ2-5 and V is TRBV5-4; D is unresolved. Trimming removed 2 bases from V and 7 bases from J, with 12 bases in between. Germline lookup yields CDR1 SGHNT and CDR2 YYREEE (reference sequence). The CDR3 contains 13 residues. CDR3 sequence reads: CASSLVLLGTQYF. The DNA for the CDR3 is TGTGCCAGCAGCTTAGTGCTACTCGGGACCCAGTACTTC.

This rearrangement joins TRBV21-1 to TRBJ1-1. TRBV21-1 is designated a pseudogene. The CDR3 runs to 15 residues. The CDR3: CASSPPEGRNTEAFF. In nucleotides, the CDR3 is TGTGCCAGCAGCCCTCCAGAAGGGAGGAACACTGAAGCTTTCTTT.

The chain recombines TRBV6-5 with TRBJ2-1; TRBD2 is a possible D gene (6 bases). Germline V gives CDR1 MNHEY, CDR2 SVGAGI. Trimming took off 5 bases at V and 5 bases at J, with 10 bases between the two ends. This CDR3 is built from 13 residues. CDR3 nucleotides: TGTGCCAGCAGTGGGGGGTTCCACAATGAGCAGTTCTTC. It is translated as CASSGGFHNEQFF.

The chain joins TRBV21-1 to TRBJ1-5; TRBD1 reflects the table's D call only, with no check against the DNA. TRBV21-1 corresponds to a pseudogene. This CDR3 region has 19 residues. The DNA for the CDR3 is TGTGCCAGCAGCAAAAATGTGGGACAGGGCCCTTATAGCAATCAGCCCCAGCATTTT. It is translated as CASSKNVGQGPYSNQPQHF.

This clone showed up just once. The chain has TRBV27 and TRBJ2-3, with 7 bases fitting TRBD1. Germline CDR1 MNHEY, CDR2 SMNVEV (reference sequence). CDR3 size: 14 residues. Trimming cost V 10 bases and J 4 bases; bases outside gene matches: 11. CDR3 in amino acids: CATSLLGGSDTQYF. CDR3 bases: TGTGCCACATCCCTACTAGGGGGCTCAGATACGCAGTATTTT.

This chain joins TRBV7-2 and TRBJ1-2, with a weak D call TRBD1 (5 bases). Germline-derived CDR1 and CDR2 are SGHTA and FQGNSA. The length of the CDR3 is 14 residues. Trimming shortened V by 3 bases and J by 4 bases, and 12 bases separated the two germline ends. CDR3 sequence reads: CASSFRDGGYGYTF. The CDR3 DNA reads as TGTGCCAGCAGCTTCCGGGACGGGGGCTATGGCTACACCTTC.

The V and J genes are TRBV6-1 and TRBJ2-5; tentatively, D is TRBD1 (5 bases). Trimming removed 5 bases from V and 7 bases from J, with 8 bases in between. Looked up from germline, CDR1 is MNHNS and CDR2 is SASEGT. The CDR3 consists of 11 residues. The CDR3 is CASSPQGTQYF. CDR3 nucleotides: TGTGCCAGCAGTCCCCAGGGGACCCAGTACTTC.

The genes are TRBV11-2 and TRBJ2-2; TRBD2 matches at 7 bases. Germline V gene sequence: CDR1 SGHAT, CDR2 FQNNGV. The CDR3 runs 16 residues. Trimming removed 1 base from V and 0 bases from J; junction bases left unmatched: 2. The CDR3 reads CASSLVGLANTGELFF. The CDR3 nucleotides are TGTGCCAGCAGCTTAGTTGGACTAGCGAACACCGGGGAGCTGTTTTTT. Looking up the rest from reference TRBV11-2 and TRBJ2-2 gives the full variable domain: EAGVAQSPRYKIIEKRQSVAFWCNPISGHATLYWYQQILGQGPKLLIQFQNNGVVDDSQLPKDRFSAERLKGVDSTLKIQPAKLEDSAVYLCASSLVGLANTGELFFGEGSRLTVL.

The gene calls are TRBV7-8 and TRBJ2-7, with TRBD1 matching over 10 bases. The CDR3 totals 14 residues. Germline V gene data show CDR1 as SGHVS and CDR2 as FQNEAQ. The V segment lost 1 base and the J segment 4 bases; nucleotides outside the gene matches: 1. CDR3 protein: CASSLGDRGYEQYF. DNA of the CDR3: TGTGCCAGCAGCTTAGGGGACAGGGGTTACGAGCAGTACTTC.

This rearrangement joins TRBV5-1 to TRBJ2-2; maybe TRBD1 (7 bases). There are 17 residues in the CDR3. Germline CDR1 is SGHRS and CDR2 is YFSETQ. Trimming pared 2 bases from V and 0 bases from J, leaving 14 bases between. CDR3 loop: CASSFARGDANTGELFF. CDR3 DNA: TGCGCCAGCAGCTTTGCCAGGGGGGACGCGAACACCGGGGAGCTGTTTTTT.

The chain employs TRBV19 and TRBJ2-5; D perhaps matches TRBD2 (6 bases). The V end lost 5 bases, the J end lost 7 bases, and 14 bases lay between the germline ends. The CDR3 runs to 13 residues. CDR1 is LNHDA and CDR2 is SQIVND in the germline V gene (reference sequence). This CDR3 reads CASSAGQGGTQYF. For the CDR3, the DNA is TGTGCCAGTAGTGCGGGGCAGGGAGGGACCCAGTACTTC.

This clone was observed once. V and J are TRBV19 and TRBJ2-7; 7 positions agree with TRBD1. The V segment lost 9 bases and the J segment 6 bases; nucleotides outside the gene matches: 11. The CDR3 is made up of 13 amino acids. CDR1 is LNHDA, CDR2 SQIVND, per germline (reference sequence). CDR3 bases: TGTGCCAGCGATCCGACAGGGATCGGCGAGCAGTACTTC. Its protein is CASDPTGIGEQYF.

The chain couples TRBV5-1 to TRBJ1-5, with D perhaps TRBD1 (5 bases). Germline CDR1 and CDR2: SGHRS and YFSETQ. Trimming removed 1 base from V and 2 bases from J, with 7 bases in between. CDR3 length: 14 residues. The CDR3 sequence: CASSLQGGNQPQHF. The CDR3 DNA reads as TGCGCCAGCAGCTTGCAGGGTGGCAATCAGCCCCAGCATTTT.